This T cell receptor (beta chain) was identified during a study of molecular identifiers for immune sequencing clone quantification. Overall study context: Four portions were sequenced after RNA from roughly 18,000 or 92,000 naive CD8 cells was split five ways in replicates.

TCRdb re-derived calls from the PCR reads in MiXCR, one entry per CDR3 protein. In the table there are 250,000 to 400,000 distinct CDR3 sequences, roughly a fifth of which are singletons. Germline CDR1 reads SGHDT; CDR2 reads YYEEEE. This CDR3 region has 16 residues. Trimming removed 0 bases at V and 3 bases at J, with 16 bases between. This clonotype was picked up a small number of times. Being one base from a much bigger clone, this may be a read error. The chain couples TRBV5-6 to TRBJ2-7; D not certain. Material: naive CD8+ T cells from blood, with Jurkat cell RNA spiked in. Subset indicated: FACS-sorted CD8+CD4-CCR7+CD45RA+ naive T cells. The sequence came from a human donor in good health. Some libraries in this study had Jurkat cell RNA spiked in. This chain's CDR3 is CASSLDESPDRYEQYF. The DNA of the CDR3 is TGTGCCAGCAGCTTGGACGAATCCCCGGACCGCTACGAGCAGTACTTC. The full variable domain, rest sourced from reference TRBV5-6 and TRBJ2-7, is DAGVTQSPTHLIKTRGQQVTLRCSPKSGHDTVSWYQQALGQGPQFIFQYYEEEERQRGNFPDRFSGHQFPNYSSELNVNALLLGDSALYLCASSLDESPDRYEQYFGPGTRLTVT.